Below are 26 T cell receptor beta chains sequenced from a single sample in a study of beta chain features in type 1 diabetes (dated by TCRdb to 2016 to 2018). Libraries were built with the immunoSEQ multiplex PCR assay. All of the isolated RNA was reverse transcribed with the High Capacity cDNA Reverse Transcription Kit, so expressed TCRB transcripts were sequenced. In TCRdb, the immuneACCESS table is reduced to in-frame sequences with V and J assigned. These tables do not hold every clone; where another copy was compared, an unresolved V gene accounts for under half, and the others remain unexplained. The sample data list hundreds of thousands of clones, and 15% to 17% of these were observed just once. The top ten clones comprise under 0.095% of the sample. Material: naive CD4+ T cells from blood. The sample's cell subset or site, from its label and the paper: true naive CD4+ T cells. The receptors were gathered from a man between 18 and 29 years old in good health.

This clone appeared once. The chain employs TRBV10-3 and TRBJ1-2, with a possible D match to TRBD1 (5 bases). Trimming took off 5 bases at V and 4 bases at J, with 11 bases between the two ends. CDR1 is ENHRY and CDR2 is SYGVKD in the germline V gene. The CDR3 contains 13 residues. CDR3 loop: CAISLTTVYGYTF. CDR3 nucleotide sequence: TGTGCCATCAGTTTAACGACAGTCTATGGCTACACCTTC.

This clone was found a few times. The V gene is TRBV11-2, the J gene TRBJ1-6; possible D gene TRBD1, 5 bases. CDR3 length equals 15 residues. V was cut by 1 base and J by 9 bases, with 13 bases left in between. Germline lookup yields CDR1 SGHAT and CDR2 FQNNGV. CDR3 sequence (DNA): TGTGCCAGCAGCTTAGCGCAGGGCGCACGTTCACCCCTCCACTTT. This gives the protein CASSLAQGARSPLHF.

V and J are TRBV4-1 and TRBJ1-5; D is unclear. Germline assignment: CDR1 MGHRA and CDR2 YSYEKL. Trimming left V 4 bases short and J 5 bases short, with 15 bases between. The length of the CDR3 is 15 residues. The chain's CDR3 is CASSPGAGTDQPQHF. The CDR3 nucleotides are TGCGCCAGCAGCCCCGGAGCGGGCACTGATCAGCCCCAGCATTTT.

J is TRBJ2-7 and V is TRBV7-2; perhaps TRBD2 as D (6 bases). V lost 5 bases, J lost 2 bases, and 13 bases lay in between. CDR1 is SGHTA and CDR2 is FQGNSA in the germline V gene. The CDR3 has 14 amino acids. CDR3 protein: CASSPRGAAYEQYF. In DNA, the CDR3 is TGTGCCAGCAGCCCCCGCGGGGCGGCCTACGAGCAGTACTTC. The whole variable domain, remainder taken from reference TRBV7-2 and TRBJ2-7, is GAGVSQSPSNKVTEKGKDVELRCDPISGHTALYWYRQSLGQGLEFLIYFQGNSAPDKSGLPSDRFSAERTGGSVSTLTIQRTQQEDSAVYLCASSPRGAAYEQYFGPGTRLTVT.

The sample holds a few counts of this clone. The rearrangement uses TRBV7-2 and TRBJ2-7; 16 bases agree with TRBD2. V dropped 5 bases and J dropped 6; count of bases not matched to a gene: 7. The CDR3 sequence is 16 residues long. Germline V gene lookup returns CDR1 SGHTA and CDR2 FQGNSA. CDR3 bases: TGTGCCAGCAGCGCTAGAGGGACTAGCGGGAGGGCCGAGCAGTACTTC. Residues: CASSARGTSGRAEQYF.

The rearrangement links TRBV4-3 to TRBJ1-3; the D gene is possibly TRBD1 (6 bases). V was shortened by 1 base and J by 4 bases, with 8 bases between the two germline ends. Germline V gene lookup returns CDR1 LGHNA and CDR2 YSLEER. CDR3 length equals 14 residues. CDR3 in amino acids: CASSQGGHGNTIYF. The CDR3 DNA reads TGCGCCAGCAGCCAAGGGGGGCACGGAAACACCATATATTTT.

The sample holds a few counts of this clone. V gene TRBV7-2 combines with J gene TRBJ2-7; D might be TRBD1 (6 bases). This CDR3 comprises 16 residues. The germline V and J ends were trimmed by 3 bases and 6 bases, with 21 bases remaining between them. Germline V gives CDR1 SGHTA, CDR2 FQGNSA. The CDR3 DNA is TGTGCCAGCAGCTTCCCCGGCGGCGGGTCCAGGGGCGAGCAGTACTTC. This gives the protein CASSFPGGGSRGEQYF.

The gene calls are TRBV10-3 and TRBJ1-2; D is perhaps TRBD1 (5 bases). The germline CDR1 and CDR2 sequences are ENHRY and SYGVKD. Trimming left V 10 bases short and J 7 bases short, with 22 bases between. The CDR3 consists of 14 residues. CDR3 loop: CASIDGPGRGGYTF. As DNA, the CDR3 is TGTGCCAGCATCGATGGTCCGGGAAGGGGTGGCTACACCTTC.

The table lists this clone with a few counts. This rearrangement joins TRBV5-6 to TRBJ2-5; possible D gene TRBD2, 7 bases. The CDR3 is 17 residues long. Germline values: CDR1 SGHDT, CDR2 YYEEEE. The V and J ends lost 4 bases and 5 bases respectively, with 24 bases between them. The chain's CDR3 is CASSLGGGGRKVETQYF. Here the CDR3 DNA reads TGTGCCAGCAGCCTGGGGGGCGGCGGGAGAAAGGTCGAGACCCAGTACTTC.

This clone was detected a few times. V usage is TRBV7-6 and J usage is TRBJ2-1; TRBD2 matches at 8 bases. There are 16 residues in the CDR3. Germline-derived CDR1 and CDR2 are SGHVS and FNYEAQ. V dropped 5 bases and J dropped 6; count of bases not matched to a gene: 12. CDR3 sequence reads: CASSKWERERSNEQFF. The CDR3, as DNA: TGTGCCAGCAGCAAATGGGAGCGGGAGAGAAGCAATGAGCAGTTCTTC.

This clone was seen at least ten times. The V and J genes are TRBV4-3 and TRBJ2-6; 7 bases map to TRBD1. Germline-derived CDR1 and CDR2 are LGHNA and YSLEER. CDR3 length equals 15 residues. Trimming cost V 4 bases and J 4 bases; bases outside gene matches: 4. The CDR3 region has the DNA TGCGCCAGCAGCCGTGACAGGGCGGGGGCCAACGTCCTGACTTTC. Translating gives CASSRDRAGANVLTF.

This clone has just a few counts. This chain joins TRBV2 and TRBJ1-5, with 9 nucleotides matching TRBD1. The CDR3 is 15 amino acids. Germline lookup yields CDR1 SNHLY and CDR2 FYNNEI. J gave up 1 base and V 5 bases, and 3 bases lay outside the gene matches. CDR3 amino acids: CASSQDRGSNQPQHF. In nucleotides, the CDR3 is TGTGCCAGCAGTCAGGACAGGGGAAGCAATCAGCCCCAGCATTTT. Supplemented by reference TRBV2 and TRBJ1-5, the full variable domain reads EPEVTQTPSHQVTQMGQEVILRCVPISNHLYFYWYRQILGQKVEFLVSFYNNEISEKSEIFDDQFSVERPDGSNFTLKIRSTKLEDSAMYFCASSQDRGSNQPQHFGDGTRLSIL.

This clone was observed a few times. The gene calls are TRBV9 and TRBJ2-2; D gene uncertain. Per germline, CDR1 SGDLS and CDR2 YYNGEE. CDR3 length: 13 amino acids. V dropped 0 bases and J dropped 5 bases, with 5 bases sitting between them. CDR3 region: CASSVAGTGELFF. As DNA, the CDR3 is TGTGCCAGCAGCGTAGCCGGAACCGGGGAGCTGTTTTTT.

V gene TRBV11-3 combines with J gene TRBJ1-1; a weak D match, TRBD1 (5 bases). Per germline, CDR1 SGHNT and CDR2 YENEEA. V was trimmed by 0 bases and J by 0 bases, leaving 20 bases between them. CDR3 length: 19 amino acids. CDR3 amino acids: CASSLDSWGLMGLNTEAFF. The CDR3 DNA sequence: TGTGCCAGCAGCTTAGATTCTTGGGGACTTATGGGTTTGAACACTGAAGCTTTCTTT. Together with reference TRBV11-3 and TRBJ1-1, the CDR3 gives the full variable domain: EAGVVQSPRYKIIEKKQPVAFWCNPISGHNTLYWYLQNLGQGPELLIRYENEEAVDDSQLPKDRFSAERLKGVDSTLKIQPAELGDSAVYLCASSLDSWGLMGLNTEAFFGQGTRLTVV.

The sample holds a few counts of this clone. V is TRBV29-1 and J is TRBJ1-1; D gene ambiguous. The CDR3 extends over 14 amino acids. The germline V and J ends were trimmed by 4 bases and 4 bases, with 16 bases remaining between them. In germline, CDR1 is SQVTM, CDR2 ANQGSEA. The CDR3 nucleotides read TGCAGCGTTGCAAGGGAGTTGATTGGCACTGAAGCTTTCTTT. It is translated as CSVARELIGTEAFF.

As regards this clone: This specimen includes other DNA sequences encoding the same CDR3. The chain employs TRBV10-3 and TRBJ1-1, with D perhaps matching TRBD1 (5 bases). Looked up from germline, CDR1 is ENHRY and CDR2 is SYGVKD. With 4 bases removed from V and 3 bases from J, the gap between germline ends came to 9 bases. This CDR3 spans 13 amino acids. The CDR3 region has the DNA TGTGCCATCAGTGGGGGACGCGACACTGAAGCTTTCTTT. Translated: CAISGGRDTEAFF.

The chain carries TRBV10-3 and TRBJ1-1; D possibly corresponds to TRBD1 (6 bases). Trimming took 7 bases from V and 1 from J, leaving 10 bases between them. The CDR3 length is 13 residues. Looked up from germline, CDR1 is ENHRY and CDR2 is SYGVKD. CDR3 sequence: CAIKGGQNTEAFF. CDR3 coding DNA: TGTGCCATCAAGGGGGGCCAGAACACTGAAGCTTTCTTT.

The CDR3 DNA reads as TGTGCCAGCTCACAGGGGACAGGGGTGACAGATACGCAGTATTTT. This encodes CASSQGTGVTDTQYF. The V call is TRBV18, the J call TRBJ2-3; 10 positions agree with TRBD1. This CDR3 contains 15 residues. V lost 4 bases, J lost 3 bases, and 4 bases stayed unmatched. CDR1 is KGHSH, CDR2 LQKENI, per germline.

In its sample, this clone was seen a few times. V and J are TRBV5-6 and TRBJ1-5; D is possibly TRBD1 (5 bases). Germline assignment: CDR1 SGHDT and CDR2 YYEEEE. V was shortened by 5 bases and J by 4 bases, with 19 bases between the two germline ends. The CDR3 spans 16 residues. CDR3 nucleotides: TGTGCCAGCAGACCACAGGCGAAGGAGGCAAATCAGCCCCAGCATTTT. It codes for CASRPQAKEANQPQHF.

This clone occurred a few times. V and J are TRBV7-9 and TRBJ2-3; D possibly corresponds to TRBD2 (5 bases). This CDR3 has 14 residues. V shed 4 bases and J shed 3 bases, with 11 bases lying between them. Germline V gives CDR1 SEHNR, CDR2 FQNEAQ (reference sequence). CDR3 in DNA: TGTGCCAGCAGCTCTGGAACGGGGACAGATACGCAGTATTTT. Translation: CASSSGTGTDTQYF.

This clone was found a few times. The rearrangement uses TRBV18 and TRBJ1-5, with D perhaps matching TRBD1 (6 bases). CDR1 and CDR2 (germline): KGHSH, LQKENI. Trimming shortened V by 3 bases and J by 7 bases, and 13 bases separated the two germline ends. The CDR3 spans 14 residues. CDR3 in amino acids: CASSPLGGYQPQHF. The DNA of the CDR3 is TGTGCCAGCTCACCCCTAGGGGGGTACCAGCCCCAGCATTTT.

The chain links TRBV7-9 to TRBJ2-2, with 10 bases matching TRBD2. The CDR3 is made up of 15 amino acids. The germline gives CDR1 SEHNR, CDR2 FQNEAQ (reference sequence). V was pared by 5 bases and J by 2 bases, with 2 bases of the junction left unmatched. Here the CDR3 DNA reads TGTGCCAGCAGCCCTAGCGGGGGAAACACCGGGGAGCTGTTTTTT. It translates to CASSPSGGNTGELFF.

The chain employs TRBV2 and TRBJ1-2, with 7 bases that match TRBD1. J was trimmed by 2 bases and V by 8 bases; bases with no gene match: 8. The CDR3 length is 14 residues. Germline V gene data show CDR1 as SNHLY and CDR2 as FYNNEI. The CDR3 protein is CASGPGQRNYGYTF. CDR3 bases: TGTGCCAGCGGGCCGGGACAGAGGAACTATGGCTACACCTTC.

This clone was detected only a few times. The chain employs TRBV14 and TRBJ1-5; 9 bases agree with TRBD1. The germline gives CDR1 SGHDN, CDR2 FVKESK. The junction had 5 bases not matched to a gene; V was cut back by 4 bases and J by 7 bases. The CDR3 has 14 amino acids. The CDR3 protein is CASSPGTGNQPQHF. Written as DNA, the CDR3 is TGTGCCAGCAGCCCCGGGACAGGGAACCAGCCCCAGCATTTT.

About this clone itself: Other DNA variants within this sample encode the same CDR3. V and J are TRBV15 and TRBJ1-1; D remains unclear. Germline CDR1 and CDR2: LNHNV and YYDKDF (reference sequence). There are 13 residues in the CDR3. The V end was cut by 0 bases, the J end by 1 base, with 3 bases between. The CDR3 protein is CATSRDRNTEAFF. CDR3 nucleotide sequence: TGTGCCACCAGCAGAGATAGGAACACTGAAGCTTTCTTT. Full variable domain (outside the CDR3, taken from reference TRBV15 and TRBJ1-1): DAMVIQNPRYQVTQFGKPVTLSCSQTLNHNVMYWYQQKSSQAPKLLFHYYDKDFNNEADTPDNFQSRRPNTSFCFLDIRSPGLGDTAMYLCATSRDRNTEAFFGQGTRLTVV.

The V and J genes are TRBV9 and TRBJ2-5; 10 nucleotides agree with TRBD2. V gave up 6 bases and J gave up 5 bases; unmatched junction bases: 16. The CDR3 runs 17 residues. Germline V gene data show CDR1 as SGDLS and CDR2 as YYNGEE. The CDR3 is CASTSGASGGARETQYF. DNA for the CDR3: TGTGCCAGCACTTCAGGGGCGAGCGGGGGGGCCCGGGAGACCCAGTACTTC.